This TCR beta chain is from a study of cytomegalovirus exposure and HLA in healthy donors. General observations from the study: Prior analysis indicated that the majority of TCR beta V segments exhibited productivity approximately 90% or approximately 30% of the time.

PCR involved 60 Vbeta and 13 Jbeta primers. Authors' processing steps: Unique TCR beta chains totaled approximately 83 million in a later count, with around 10 million of them shared. Clones were read by immunoSEQ multiplex PCR, and TCRdb kept only the in-frame ones, dropping some. V and J calls and clone size are those listed in that table; D and trimming were worked out from the DNA. The profile covers 150,000 to 200,000 clones, with around 68% appearing a single time and about 2.9% taken by the ten largest. Each donor's status was that of a healthy bone marrow donor. Per the germline V gene, CDR1 is SGHRS and CDR2 is YFSETQ. The V gene end was trimmed by 4 bases and the J gene end by 5 bases; junction bases not matched to a gene: 13. This CDR3 has 18 residues. On this clone itself: Its target is unknown.

The TCR sequence derives from a man between 40 and 49 years old in good health and CMV-seronegative. The sample taken for sequencing was PBMCs. The chain carries TRBV5-1 and TRBJ2-5; 14 nucleotides match TRBD2. CDR3 in DNA: TGCGCCAGCAGCCCAAGGACTAGCGGGGGGCTTTTCTATGAGACCCAGTACTTC. This sequence encodes CASSPRTSGGLFYETQYF. The full variable domain, in which reference TRBV5-1 and TRBJ2-5 provide the parts outside the CDR3, is KAGVTQTPRYLIKTRGQQVTLSCSPISGHRSVSWYQQTPGQGLQFLFEYFSETQRNKGNFPGRFSGRQFSNSRSEMNVSTLELGDSALYLCASSPRTSGGLFYETQYFGPGTRLLVL.